This T cell receptor (beta chain) was observed in a study of cytomegalovirus exposure and HLA in healthy donors. Background on the study: Out of 398 genotyped donors, about 76% belonged to the Caucasian-associated ancestry cluster.

CDR3 size: 14 residues. Trimming left V 1 base short and J 4 bases short, with 10 bases between. CDR1 is LNHDA and CDR2 is SQIVND in the germline V gene (reference sequence). The primer mix had 60 Vbeta and 13 Jbeta primers. TCRdb keeps only in-frame clones here, not all; method: immunoSEQ multiplex PCR. In the table there are under 150,000 clones, roughly 67% of which are singletons. The sequence derives from a young man in good health and CMV-seropositive. V usage is TRBV19 and J usage is TRBJ1-1; tentatively, D is TRBD1 (5 bases). Sample: PBMCs. DNA for the CDR3: TGTGCCAGTAGTATAGTACTGGGGGGCACTGAAGCTTTCTTT. Its protein is CASSIVLGGTEAFF.